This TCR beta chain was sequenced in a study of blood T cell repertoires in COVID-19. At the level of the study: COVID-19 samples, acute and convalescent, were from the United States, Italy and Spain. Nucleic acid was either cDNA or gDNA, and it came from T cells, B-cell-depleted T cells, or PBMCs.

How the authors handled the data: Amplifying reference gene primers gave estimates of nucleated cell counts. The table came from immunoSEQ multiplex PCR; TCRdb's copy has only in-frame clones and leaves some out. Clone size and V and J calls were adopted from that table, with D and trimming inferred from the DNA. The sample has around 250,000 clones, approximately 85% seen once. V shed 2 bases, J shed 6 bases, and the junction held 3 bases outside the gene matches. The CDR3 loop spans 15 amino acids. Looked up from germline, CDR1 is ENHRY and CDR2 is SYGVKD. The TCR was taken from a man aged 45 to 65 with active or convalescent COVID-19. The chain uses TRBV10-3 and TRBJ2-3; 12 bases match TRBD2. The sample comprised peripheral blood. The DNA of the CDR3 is TGTGCCATCAGTGAGCGCACTAGCGGGGGGGATACGCAGTATTTT. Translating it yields CAISERTSGGDTQYF.